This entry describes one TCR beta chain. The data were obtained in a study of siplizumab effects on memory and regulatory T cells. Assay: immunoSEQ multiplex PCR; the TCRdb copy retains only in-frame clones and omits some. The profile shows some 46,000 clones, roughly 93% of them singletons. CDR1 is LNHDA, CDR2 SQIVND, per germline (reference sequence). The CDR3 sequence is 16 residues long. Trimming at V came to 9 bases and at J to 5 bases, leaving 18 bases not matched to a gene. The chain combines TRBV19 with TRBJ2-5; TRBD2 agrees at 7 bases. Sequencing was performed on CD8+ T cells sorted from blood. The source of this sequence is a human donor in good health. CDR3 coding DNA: TGTGCCAGCAGAGGATTGACTAGCCCAGATTGGGAGACCCAGTACTTC. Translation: CASRGLTSPDWETQYF. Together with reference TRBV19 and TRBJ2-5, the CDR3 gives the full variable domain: DGGITQSPKYLFRKEGQNVTLSCEQNLNHDAMYWYRQDPGQGLRLIYYSQIVNDFQKGDIAEGYSVSREKKESFPLTVTSAQKNPTAFYLCASRGLTSPDWETQYFGPGTRLLVL.